This TCR beta chain was observed in a study of tumor and adjacent non-tumor tissue in lung cancer. Study results and caveats: Tumor repertoires had a smaller top 100 clone share than normal lung.

Comment on this clonotype: The antigen remains undetermined.

Trimming at V came to 7 bases and at J to 5 bases, leaving 8 bases not matched to a gene. Germline V gene sequence: CDR1 SQVTM, CDR2 ANQGSEA. The CDR3 is 14 amino acids. TCRbeta libraries were built with three rounds of nested PCR, modified from ARM-PCR. Via MiXCR, TCRdb re-called the multiplex PCR reads, giving one row per CDR3 protein. The data show fewer than 120,000 distinct CDR3 sequences, approximately 80% seen once. No cell sorting was done before RNA was extracted from the tissue. Input material: lung tumor tissue. The receptor comes from a man aged 65-85 years with non-small cell lung cancer. The chain uses TRBV29-1 and TRBJ2-3; TRBD2 aligns across 11 bases. CDR3 sequence (DNA): TGCAGCGCCGCCGGGACTAGCGGTAAAGATACGCAGTATTTT. This translates into CSAAGTSGKDTQYF.